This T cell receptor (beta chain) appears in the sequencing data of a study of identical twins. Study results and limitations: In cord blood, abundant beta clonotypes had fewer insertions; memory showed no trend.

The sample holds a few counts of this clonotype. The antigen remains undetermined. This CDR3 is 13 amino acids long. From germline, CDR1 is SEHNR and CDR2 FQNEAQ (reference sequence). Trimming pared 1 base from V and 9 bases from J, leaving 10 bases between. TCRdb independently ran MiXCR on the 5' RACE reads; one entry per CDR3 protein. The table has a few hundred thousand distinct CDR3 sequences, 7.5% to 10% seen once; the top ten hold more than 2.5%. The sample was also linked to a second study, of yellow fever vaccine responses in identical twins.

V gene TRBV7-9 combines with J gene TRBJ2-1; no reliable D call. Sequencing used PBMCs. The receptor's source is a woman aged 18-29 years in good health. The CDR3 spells CASSLELVPEQFF. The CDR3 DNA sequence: TGTGCCAGCAGCTTAGAATTGGTCCCTGAGCAGTTCTTC.